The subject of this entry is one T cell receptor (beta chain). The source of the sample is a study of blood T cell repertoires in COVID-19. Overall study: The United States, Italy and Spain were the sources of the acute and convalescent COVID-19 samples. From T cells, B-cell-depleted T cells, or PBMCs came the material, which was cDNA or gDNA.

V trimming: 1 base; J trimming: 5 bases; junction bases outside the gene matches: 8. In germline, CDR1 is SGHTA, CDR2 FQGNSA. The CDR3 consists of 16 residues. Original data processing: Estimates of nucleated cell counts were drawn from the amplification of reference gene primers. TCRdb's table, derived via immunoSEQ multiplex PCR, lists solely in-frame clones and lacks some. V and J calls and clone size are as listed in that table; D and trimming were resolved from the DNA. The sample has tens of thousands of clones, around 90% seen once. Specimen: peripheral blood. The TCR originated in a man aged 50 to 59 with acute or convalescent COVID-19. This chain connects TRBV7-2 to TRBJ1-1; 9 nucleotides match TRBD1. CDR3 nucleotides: TGTGCCAGCAGCTTAGGTGGGACAGGGAAATGGACTGAAGCTTTCTTT. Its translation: CASSLGGTGKWTEAFF.